This T cell receptor beta chain was retrieved from a study of blood T cell repertoires in COVID-19. Study overall: Donors in the United States, Italy and Spain gave samples during acute or convalescent COVID-19. The cDNA or gDNA used as material had been derived from T cells, B-cell-depleted T cells, or PBMCs.

This CDR3 has 17 residues. CDR1 is LNHDA, CDR2 SQIVND, per germline (reference sequence). Unmatched junction bases numbered 8, after V lost 0 bases and J lost 5 bases. Methods used by the authors: How many nucleated cells were present was estimated from reference gene primer amplification. Sequenced by immunoSEQ multiplex PCR; TCRdb stores in-frame clones only, minus some. The V and J calls and clone size come from that table; D and trimming were worked out from the DNA. The profile shows 250,000 to 350,000 clones, 70% to 90% of them singletons. The chain recombines TRBV19 with TRBJ2-1; 9 nucleotides align to TRBD2. Material for sequencing was PBMCs or T cells enriched from blood (not recorded which). This TCR was recovered from a woman aged 30 to 39 who had recovered from COVID-19. The CDR3 loop reads CASSIDHRGRANNEQFF. The CDR3 region has the DNA TGTGCCAGTAGTATAGACCACCGCGGGAGGGCGAACAATGAGCAGTTCTTC.